These 24 T cell receptor beta chains were sequenced from one sample in a study of CD8+CD57+ T cells in acquired aplastic anemia. Selection for sequencing was limited to patients who had shown CD8+CD57+ cell expansion by flow cytometry. The study profiled TCR beta VDJ and CDR3 using genomic DNA as template. In TCRdb, the reads were re-called with MiXCR into one record per CDR3 protein. The sample yields about 150,000 distinct CDR3 sequences, roughly 49% seen once. Sequenced material: sorted CD4+, CD8+, or CD8+CD57+ T cells (not recorded which) from PBMCs. The receptors originated from a human donor with aplastic anemia.

This sequence joins TRBV10-3 and TRBJ2-6, with no clear D. The V gene's germline CDR1 is ENHRY and CDR2 SYGVKD. This CDR3 has 15 residues. The V gene lost 9 bases and the J gene lost 0 bases, with 12 bases spanning the gap. The CDR3 loop is CAMAWGGSGANVLTF. As DNA, the CDR3 is TGTGCCATGGCTTGGGGTGGCTCTGGGGCCAACGTCCTGACTTTC.

This clonotype was observed at least ten times. This chain links TRBV7-2 with TRBJ2-1; possibly TRBD1 for D (6 bases). Trimming cost V 2 bases and J 1 base, with 12 bases left between them. CDR3 length: 16 amino acids. The germline V gene encodes CDR1 SGHTA and CDR2 FQGNSA. This chain's CDR3 is CASSLSSRGSYNEQFF. The DNA for the CDR3 is TGTGCCAGCAGCTTATCGAGCAGGGGATCCTACAATGAGCAGTTCTTC.

This clonotype occurred a few times. CDR3 protein: CASSEGLAGGNEQFF. CDR3 in DNA: TGTGCCAGCAGCGAAGGACTAGCGGGGGGCAATGAGCAGTTCTTC. The chain carries TRBV9 and TRBJ2-1; 14 nucleotides agree with TRBD2. This CDR3 is 15 amino acids long. Germline trimming cut 3 bases from V and 6 bases from J; bases unmatched to any gene: 2. From germline, CDR1 is SGDLS and CDR2 YYNGEE.

This clonotype was picked up many times. The chain uses TRBV9 and TRBJ2-3, with 9 nucleotides matching TRBD1. The CDR3 contains 16 residues. Looked up from germline, CDR1 is SGDLS and CDR2 is YYNGEE. With 2 bases clipped from V and 2 bases from J, the junction kept 6 bases outside the gene matches. Here the CDR3 reads CASSVARTGDTDTQYF. In DNA, the CDR3 is TGTGCCAGCAGCGTCGCGAGGACAGGGGACACAGATACGCAGTATTTT.

This chain links TRBV15 with TRBJ2-3; 7 positions agree with TRBD1. The CDR3 is made up of 15 amino acids. The V segment lost 1 base and the J segment 5 bases; nucleotides outside the gene matches: 6. CDR1 is LNHNV and CDR2 is YYDKDF in the germline V gene (reference sequence). The DNA for the CDR3 is TGTGCCACCAGCAGAGTGGGCCACAGGGGAGATACGCAGTATTTT. Residues: CATSRVGHRGDTQYF.

A remark on this clonotype: An end of the junction differs from the germline gene, which may be a read error. The chain combines TRBV19 with TRBJ2-5; D remains unclear. In germline, CDR1 is LNHDA, CDR2 SQIVND (reference sequence). This CDR3 spans 14 amino acids. The CDR3 sequence is CASSTRHLQETQYF. The DNA of the CDR3 is TGTGCCAGTAGTACCCGACACCTGCAAGAGACCCAGTACTTT. The variable domain in full, with the rest retrieved from reference TRBV19 and TRBJ2-5, is DGGITQSPKYLFRKEGQNVTLSCEQNLNHDAMYWYRQDPGQGLRLIYYSQIVNDFQKGDIAEGYSVSREKKESFPLTVTSAQKNPTAFYLCASSTRHLQETQYFGPGTRLLVL.

This clonotype was detected ten times or more. The V and J genes are TRBV3-1 and TRBJ1-2, with 11 positions matching TRBD1. The CDR3 has 14 residues. V trimming: 4 bases; J trimming: 5 bases; junction bases outside the gene matches: 3. In germline, CDR1 is LGHDT, CDR2 YNNKEL (reference sequence). For the CDR3, the DNA is TGTGCCAGCAGCCCGGACAGGGGGCTTTATGGCTACACCTTC. Protein product: CASSPDRGLYGYTF.

This clonotype was detected many times. This sequence joins TRBV20-1 and TRBJ2-5; 12 bases align to TRBD2. Germline values: CDR1 DFQATT, CDR2 SNEGSKA (reference sequence). V lost 2 bases to trimming and J lost 4 bases; unmatched junction nucleotides: 5. The CDR3 extends over 15 amino acids. The CDR3 nucleotides read TGCAGTGCTAGACTAGCGGGGGGGCAGAGAGAGACCCAGTACTTC. Translation gives CSARLAGGQRETQYF.

The chain uses TRBV20-1 and TRBJ2-5, with D possibly called TRBD1 or TRBD2 (6 bases each). The CDR3 spans 13 residues. Germline V gene sequence: CDR1 DFQATT, CDR2 SNEGSKA (reference sequence). The ends were cut back, 2 bases at V and 7 bases at J, with 14 bases in the middle. CDR3 loop: CSARRGPGGTQYF. In DNA, the CDR3 is TGCAGTGCTAGACGGGGGCCCGGGGGGACCCAGTACTTC.

This clonotype turned up a few times. V and J are TRBV7-9 and TRBJ1-1; a weak D match, TRBD1 (5 bases). The CDR3 covers 15 residues. CDR1 is SEHNR, CDR2 FQNEAQ, per germline (reference sequence). V shed 1 base and J shed 1 base, with 10 bases lying between them. The DNA for the CDR3 is TGTGCCAGCAGCTTAGTAGGGCAGGGGAACACTGAAGCTTTCTTT. Its translation is CASSLVGQGNTEAFF.

This clonotype appeared many times. The V call is TRBV5-1, the J call TRBJ1-2; 7 nucleotides match TRBD1. In germline, CDR1 is SGHRS, CDR2 YFSETQ. CDR3 length: 14 residues. Unmatched junction bases numbered 4, after V lost 0 bases and J lost 5 bases. The CDR3 DNA reads as TGCGCCAGCAGCTTGGAGGTGACAGGGTATGGCTACACCTTC. This gives the protein CASSLEVTGYGYTF.

Only a few counts were recorded for this clonotype. This sequence may be a read error, since a much larger clone differs from it by one base. The chain combines TRBV6-1 with TRBJ1-6, with D hard to call. The CDR3 loop spans 14 amino acids. Per germline, CDR1 MNHNS and CDR2 SASEGT. Trimming took off 8 bases at V and 11 bases at J, with 19 bases between the two ends. The CDR3: CASCSGLPDAPLHF. The CDR3 nucleotides read TGTGCCAGCTGCAGTGGACTACCCGATGCACCCCTCCACTTT.

The J gene is TRBJ2-2, the V gene TRBV10-3; 9 bases agree with TRBD2. Germline loops: CDR1 ENHRY, CDR2 SYGVKD. V lost 2 bases and J lost 3; bases outside the gene matches: 1. The CDR3 sequence is 15 residues long. The CDR3 DNA sequence: TGTGCCATCAGTGAGCCTAGCGGGGACACCGGGGAGCTGTTTTTT. It translates to CAISEPSGDTGELFF.

The sample holds many counts of this clonotype. The genes are TRBV7-3 and TRBJ2-7; D may be TRBD2 (7 bases). Germline V gene lookup returns CDR1 SGHTA and CDR2 FQGTGA. This CDR3 has 13 amino acids. Trimming took off 5 bases at V and 5 bases at J, with 13 bases between the two ends. CDR3 in DNA: TGTGCCAGCAGCCGTGGGGGGGGCCACGAGCAGTACTTC. Protein sequence: CASSRGGGHEQYF.

On this clonotype itself: Being one base from a much bigger clone, this may be a read error. The chain employs TRBV5-8 and TRBJ2-5, with D tentatively TRBD1 (6 bases). V was shortened by 5 bases and J by 1 base, with 18 bases between the two germline ends. This CDR3 region has 16 residues. Germline V lookup: CDR1 SGHTS, CDR2 YDEGEE. This CDR3 reads CASSNQGYPVQETQYF. The DNA for the CDR3 is TGTGCCAGCAGTAACCAGGGGTACCCCGTCCAAGAGACCCAGTACTTC.

Regarding this clonotype: Since the CDR3 does not end with the conserved phenylalanine or tryptophan, this likely comes from a read error. The V call is TRBV4-3, the J call TRBJ1-2; perhaps TRBD1 as D (5 bases). V lost 0 bases and J lost 3, with 11 bases in between. The V gene's germline CDR1 is LGHNA and CDR2 YSLEER. The CDR3 runs 15 residues. In nucleotides, the CDR3 is TGCGCCAGCAGCCAAGATACAGGATCTGACTATGGCTACACCTGC. Amino acids: CASSQDTGSDYGYTC.

In this sample, this clonotype turned up many times. The rearrangement uses TRBV29-1 and TRBJ2-2; D possibly matches TRBD1 or TRBD2 (6 bases each). CDR1 and CDR2 from the germline V gene are SQVTM and ANQGSEA. The CDR3 is 16 amino acids. Trimming stripped 5 bases from V and 0 bases from J, with 16 bases between. The CDR3 nucleotides are TGCAGCGTTATCCTACGGGGGCTCACGAACACCGGGGAGCTGTTTTTT. Translation: CSVILRGLTNTGELFF.

V gene TRBV20-1 combines with J gene TRBJ2-6; a weak D match, TRBD1 (5 bases). The germline V gene encodes CDR1 DFQATT and CDR2 SNEGSKA (reference sequence). With 5 bases removed from V and 0 bases from J, the gap between germline ends came to 8 bases. The CDR3 has 14 amino acids. CDR3 in amino acids: CSAARGSGANVLTF. In DNA form, the CDR3 reads TGCAGTGCTGCAAGGGGCTCTGGGGCCAACGTCCTGACTTTC.

This rearrangement joins TRBV11-1 to TRBJ2-6; D possibly corresponds to TRBD1 (5 bases). The CDR3 consists of 16 residues. Trimming cost V 4 bases and J 0 bases, with 10 bases left between them. The germline gives CDR1 SGHAT, CDR2 FQDESV (reference sequence). CDR3 sequence: CASSWEGVSGANVLTF. CDR3 sequence (DNA): TGTGCCAGCAGCTGGGAAGGGGTCTCTGGGGCCAACGTCCTGACTTTC.

This clonotype was seen repeatedly, ten times or more. The rearrangement joins TRBV5-1 to TRBJ2-1; D might be TRBD1 (7 bases). The germline V gene has CDR1 SGHRS and CDR2 YFSETQ. The CDR3 is 16 residues long. V lost 0 bases and J 8 bases, leaving 18 bases between the germline ends. The CDR3 bases are TGCGCCAGCAGCTTGGAGGGCAGGGGGGTTCCGGATGAGCAGTTCTTC. Translation gives CASSLEGRGVPDEQFF.

The rearrangement joins TRBV27 to TRBJ1-2; TRBD1 aligns across 7 bases. This CDR3 spans 14 amino acids. V gave up 2 bases and J gave up 4 bases; unmatched junction bases: 4. CDR1 and CDR2 (germline): MNHEY, SMNVEV (reference sequence). The CDR3 is CASSLNRDSYGYTF. Written as DNA, the CDR3 is TGTGCCAGCAGTTTAAACAGGGACAGCTATGGCTACACCTTC.

The chain couples TRBV20-1 to TRBJ2-3; TRBD2 matches 9 bases. This CDR3 has 15 amino acids. V dropped 1 base and J dropped 1; count of bases not matched to a gene: 3. Per germline, CDR1 DFQATT and CDR2 SNEGSKA (reference sequence). The CDR3 here is CSARVSGSGTDTQYF. CDR3 coding DNA: TGCAGTGCTAGAGTTAGCGGGAGCGGCACAGATACGCAGTATTTT.

The gene calls are TRBV4-1 and TRBJ2-1; no reliable D call. Germline CDR1 MGHRA, CDR2 YSYEKL. V lost 1 base and J 8 bases, leaving 9 bases between the germline ends. The CDR3 spans 13 residues. CDR3 nucleotides: TGCGCCAGCAGCCAAGTGGCAGGCCATGAGCAGTTCTTC. Translated, it gives CASSQVAGHEQFF.

In its sample, this clonotype was seen a few times. The rearrangement links TRBV7-2 to TRBJ2-3; D is possibly TRBD1 (5 bases). CDR3 length equals 12 residues. Germline CDR1 is SGHTA and CDR2 is FQGNSA. V was clipped by 5 bases and J by 7 bases, with 10 bases between them. CDR3 nucleotide sequence: TGTGCCAGCAGCCCTAGACAGCATACGCAGTATTTT. Translating gives CASSPRQHTQYF.